These 14 T cell receptor beta chains were all obtained from the same sample, sequenced in a study of T cells in Graves' hyperthyroidism and ophthalmopathy. The investigators amplified TCR beta CDR3 regions from RNA transcripts. Carried out on the TCR CDR3, a first-round RT-PCR used the HTBI primer set. One entry per CDR3 protein results from TCRdb running MiXCR on the multiplex PCR reads. The repertoire holds about 500,000 distinct CDR3 sequences, with about 16% as singletons. The specimen sequenced was blood. The receptors stem from a woman in her twenties or thirties with Graves' ophthalmopathy.

The V and J genes are TRBV5-1 and TRBJ1-1; TRBD1 aligns across 7 bases. The germline V gene has CDR1 SGHRS and CDR2 YFSETQ. The CDR3 length is 14 residues. Germline trimming cut 4 bases from V and 6 bases from J; bases unmatched to any gene: 9. DNA of the CDR3: TGCGCCAGCAGCCGGGAGGGGGCTTCACCTGAAGCTTTCTTT. It is translated as CASSREGASPEAFF.

The chain couples TRBV9 to TRBJ2-1; no clear D. The germline V and J ends were trimmed by 4 bases and 0 bases, with 23 bases remaining between them. Germline CDR1 is SGDLS and CDR2 is YYNGEE. The CDR3 covers 19 residues. CDR3: CASSLGLGNRVSSYNEQFF. The CDR3 DNA is TGTGCCAGCAGCTTAGGGTTGGGGAATCGAGTTAGCTCCTACAATGAGCAGTTCTTC.

Many counts were recorded for this clonotype. One end of the junction is discordant with germline, which a read error may explain. This rearrangement joins TRBV7-2 to TRBJ1-2; D may be TRBD1 (5 bases). Per germline, CDR1 SGHTA and CDR2 FQGNSA. The CDR3 loop spans 15 amino acids. CDR3: CASSPFGTPKYGYTF. CDR3 DNA sequence: TGTGCCAGCAGCCCTTTCGGGACTCCTAAGTATGGCTACACCTTC.

There are a few counts of this clonotype. The J gene is TRBJ2-7, the V gene TRBV27; D may be TRBD2 (6 bases). This CDR3 region has 14 residues. V shed 4 bases and J shed 5 bases, with 15 bases lying between them. The germline CDR1 and CDR2 sequences are MNHEY and SMNVEV (reference sequence). The CDR3 nucleotides read TGTGCCAGCAGTTGGGGTGGAGGCGGGAACGAGCAGTACTTC. Its protein is CASSWGGGGNEQYF.

This clonotype was observed at least ten times. V gene TRBV7-6 combines with J gene TRBJ2-7; 13 nucleotides agree with TRBD2. The CDR3 has 16 amino acids. The trim removed 5 bases at V and 7 bases at J, leaving 11 bases unmatched. Germline values: CDR1 SGHVS, CDR2 FNYEAQ. The CDR3, as DNA: TGTGCCAGCAGCACAGGACTAGCGGGAGTTTTGGGGGAGCAGTACTTC. It translates to CASSTGLAGVLGEQYF.

Regarding this clonotype: A much larger clone lies one base from this, so it may be a read error. The rearrangement links TRBV30 to TRBJ1-1; 7 bases are shared with TRBD1. Germline assignment: CDR1 GTSNPN and CDR2 SVGIG (reference sequence). CDR3 length: 16 residues. CDR3 loop: CAWSHDLQGWDTVAFF. CDR3 coding DNA: TGTGCCTGGAGCCATGACCTACAGGGGTGGGACACTGTAGCTTTCTTT.

This clonotype was detected only a few times. The chain recombines TRBV6-1 with TRBJ1-5, with a tentative D call TRBD1 (6 bases). The V gene's germline CDR1 is MNHNS and CDR2 SASEGT. The CDR3 contains 15 residues. V lost 5 bases and J 3 bases, leaving 14 bases between the germline ends. DNA of the CDR3: TGTGCCAGCAGTCAACGGACAGCGCTCAATCAGCCCCAGCATTTT. Its protein product is CASSQRTALNQPQHF.

This clonotype has a handful of counts. The chain joins TRBV19 to TRBJ2-5; 8 bases line up with TRBD2. The CDR3 length is 15 residues. The germline V gene has CDR1 LNHDA and CDR2 SQIVND (reference sequence). The ends lost 3 bases at V and 10 bases at J; junction bases unmatched: 13. The CDR3 DNA reads as TGTGCCAGTAGTATCCGTCTAGCGGGTAAAGGTGGCCAGTACTTC. Amino acid sequence: CASSIRLAGKGGQYF. Full variable domain (missing parts from reference TRBV19 and TRBJ2-5): DGGITQSPKYLFRKEGQNVTLSCEQNLNHDAMYWYRQDPGQGLRLIYYSQIVNDFQKGDIAEGYSVSREKKESFPLTVTSAQKNPTAFYLCASSIRLAGKGGQYFGPGTRLLVL.

This clonotype was found many times. V gene TRBV11-2 combines with J gene TRBJ1-3; D is perhaps TRBD1 (5 bases). The CDR3 loop spans 15 amino acids. V was trimmed by 5 bases and J by 0 bases, leaving 11 bases between them. Germline-derived CDR1 and CDR2 are SGHAT and FQNNGV. Written as DNA, the CDR3 is TGTGCCAGCAGCCGCGACAGTAGCTCTGGAAACACCATATATTTT. Encoded protein: CASSRDSSSGNTIYF.

The V and J genes are TRBV6-5 and TRBJ1-2; a weak D match, TRBD1 (6 bases). Trimming removed 4 bases at V and 5 bases at J, with 11 bases between. Germline V gene lookup returns CDR1 MNHEY and CDR2 SVGAGI. The CDR3 contains 13 residues. The CDR3 region is CASSFPGEYGYTF. CDR3 DNA sequence: TGTGCCAGCAGTTTTCCAGGGGAGTATGGCTACACCTTC.

J is TRBJ2-7 and V is TRBV15; 10 bases line up with TRBD1. CDR1 and CDR2 (germline): LNHNV, YYDKDF (reference sequence). Germline trimming cut 1 base from V and 7 bases from J; bases unmatched to any gene: 7. The CDR3 covers 15 residues. The CDR3 reads CATSRGRDRGSEQYF. CDR3 sequence (DNA): TGTGCCACCAGCAGAGGACGGGACAGGGGTAGTGAGCAGTACTTC.

V and J are TRBV6-5 and TRBJ2-7; possible D gene TRBD1, 5 bases. The germline V gene encodes CDR1 MNHEY and CDR2 SVGAGI. Trimming pared 3 bases from V and 6 bases from J, leaving 12 bases between. The CDR3 length is 13 residues. The CDR3 protein is CASSYPQAPEQYF. Here the CDR3 DNA reads TGTGCCAGCAGTTATCCACAGGCGCCCGAGCAGTACTTC.

At least ten counts were recorded for this clonotype. The rearrangement joins TRBV2 to TRBJ1-2, with 7 positions matching TRBD1. This CDR3 has 12 amino acids. Trimming took 10 bases from V and 4 from J; bases not matched to a gene: 6. The V gene's germline CDR1 is SNHLY and CDR2 FYNNEI. The CDR3 DNA reads as TGTGCCAACGAGGACAGGTTCTATGGCTACACCTTC. This translates into CANEDRFYGYTF. Looking up the rest from reference TRBV2 and TRBJ1-2 gives the full variable domain: EPEVTQTPSHQVTQMGQEVILRCVPISNHLYFYWYRQILGQKVEFLVSFYNNEISEKSEIFDDQFSVERPDGSNFTLKIRSTKLEDSAMYFCANEDRFYGYTFGSGTRLTVV.

The V gene is TRBV4-2, the J gene TRBJ1-6; tentative D call: TRBD1 (6 bases). The germline V and J ends were trimmed by 2 bases and 9 bases, with 17 bases remaining between them. The length of the CDR3 is 16 residues. CDR1 is LGHNA and CDR2 is YNFKEQ in the germline V gene. The CDR3, as DNA: TGTGCCAGCAGCCAAAGGGAACAGGGATGGGGTTCACCCCTCCACTTT. Translated, it gives CASSQREQGWGSPLHF.